The 15 T cell receptor beta chains below were found in one sample sequenced in a study of blood T cell repertoires in COVID-19. Generated by immunoSEQ multiplex PCR, the TCRdb table keeps only in-frame clones and is missing some. The repertoire holds hundreds of thousands of clones, with approximately 90% as singletons. Sequencing input: peripheral blood. All receptors derive from a man aged 60 to 75 with COVID-19, enrolled during active disease.

This clone was counted once. The chain combines TRBV7-2 with TRBJ2-3, with a tentative D call TRBD2 (6 bases). The CDR3 sequence is 16 residues long. V lost 5 bases and J lost 0, with 15 bases in between. In germline, CDR1 is SGHTA, CDR2 FQGNSA. The CDR3 reads CASSKTSTSSTDTQYF. DNA of the CDR3: TGTGCCAGCAGCAAAACTAGCACCTCTAGCACAGATACGCAGTATTTT.

This chain links TRBV5-1 with TRBJ2-3; 9 bases map to TRBD1. Germline lookup yields CDR1 SGHRS and CDR2 YFSETQ. V shed 7 bases, J shed 4 bases, and the junction held 10 bases outside the gene matches. The length of the CDR3 is 15 residues. CDR3 residues: CASQNRGQSADTQYF. The CDR3 region has the DNA TGCGCCAGCCAAAACAGGGGGCAGTCTGCAGATACGCAGTATTTT.

J is TRBJ2-7 and V is TRBV10-3; 7 positions agree with TRBD1. CDR3 length: 13 residues. CDR1 ENHRY and CDR2 SYGVKD come from the germline V gene. V shed 6 bases, J shed 6 bases, and the junction held 8 bases outside the gene matches. The CDR3 loop reads CAIRAGTVGEQYF. In DNA, the CDR3 is TGTGCCATCAGGGCCGGGACAGTTGGCGAGCAGTACTTC.

Here the CDR3 reads CASSSTPGGPVSGELFF. The DNA for the CDR3 is TGTGCCAGCAGCTCGACACCGGGAGGGCCTGTATCCGGGGAGCTGTTTTTT. This chain uses TRBV3-1 (or the pseudogene TRBV3-2) with TRBJ2-2; 8 nucleotides line up with TRBD2. The CDR3 runs 17 residues. Looked up from germline, CDR1 is LGHDT and CDR2 is YNNKEL (reference sequence). V lost 5 bases and J lost 6; bases outside the gene matches: 14.

In this sample, this clone turned up a few times. The V gene is TRBV12-3 or TRBV12-4, the J gene TRBJ2-1; TRBD1 might be the D (6 bases). V was pared by 6 bases and J by 5 bases, with 8 bases between. The CDR3 extends over 12 amino acids. CDR3 protein: CASSRTDNEQFF. The CDR3 nucleotides are TGTGCCAGCAGCCGGACAGACAATGAGCAGTTCTTC.

The chain carries TRBV16 and TRBJ1-4; possible D gene TRBD1, 5 bases. Trimming removed 5 bases at V and 8 bases at J, with 18 bases between. Germline V CDR1 and CDR2: KGHSY, FQNENV. CDR3 length: 15 amino acids. In nucleotides, the CDR3 is TGTGCCAGCAGCTCCGGCAGGGATTTGGGCGAAAAACTGTTTTTT. This translates into CASSSGRDLGEKLFF.

V is TRBV7-3 and J is TRBJ2-3; 7 nucleotides line up with TRBD1. J gave up 2 bases and V 4 bases, and 6 bases lay outside the gene matches. Germline lookup yields CDR1 SGHTA and CDR2 FQGTGA. The CDR3 totals 15 residues. In DNA form, the CDR3 reads TGTGCCAGCAGCTCGGGACAGCGCTACACAGATACGCAGTATTTT. Its translation: CASSSGQRYTDTQYF. Complete variable domain (other parts from reference TRBV7-3 and TRBJ2-3): GAGVSQTPSNKVTEKGKYVELRCDPISGHTALYWYRQSLGQGPEFLIYFQGTGAADDSGLPNDRFFAVRPEGSVSTLKIQRTERGDSAVYLCASSSGQRYTDTQYFGPGTRLTVL.

This clone appeared a single time. The chain couples TRBV2 to TRBJ1-4, with TRBD1 matching over 7 bases. The V gene's germline CDR1 is SNHLY and CDR2 FYNNEI. The CDR3 loop spans 15 amino acids. With 3 bases clipped from V and 5 bases from J, the junction kept 6 bases outside the gene matches. The CDR3 DNA sequence: TGTGCCAGCAGTGATAACAGGGGCCCCAATGAAAAACTGTTTTTT. This gives the protein CASSDNRGPNEKLFF.

This clone was seen once. This chain links TRBV19 with TRBJ1-2; 8 bases fit TRBD1. Trimming removed 6 bases from V and 7 bases from J; junction bases left unmatched: 7. Germline assignment: CDR1 LNHDA and CDR2 SQIVND (reference sequence). The CDR3 runs 13 residues. CDR3: CASRTDRAAGYTF. The CDR3 DNA reads TGTGCCAGTAGGACGGACAGGGCGGCTGGCTACACCTTC.

The rearrangement joins TRBV13 to TRBJ1-1; 7 bases fit TRBD1. The length of the CDR3 is 17 residues. The V and J ends lost 6 bases and 1 base, in that order; junction bases with no gene match: 14. Germline lookup yields CDR1 PRHDT and CDR2 FYEKMQ (reference sequence). CDR3 sequence: CASSYATGTPSNTEAFF. The CDR3 DNA follows: TGTGCCAGCAGTTACGCGACAGGGACCCCTTCGAACACTGAAGCTTTCTTT. Full variable domain (remainder filled in from reference TRBV13 and TRBJ1-1): AAGVIQSPRHLIKEKRETATLKCYPIPRHDTVYWYQQGPGQDPQFLISFYEKMQSDKGSIPDRFSAQQFSDYHSELNMSSLELGDSALYFCASSYATGTPSNTEAFFGQGTRLTVV.

The CDR3, as DNA: TGTGCCAGCAGCCTCAGACAGGGTTTGGGCAATCAGCCCCAGCATTTT. It yields the protein CASSLRQGLGNQPQHF. The chain has TRBV5-8 and TRBJ1-5, with 7 bases fitting TRBD1. Unmatched junction bases numbered 9, after V lost 4 bases and J lost 2 bases. The germline V gene encodes CDR1 SGHTS and CDR2 YDEGEE. The CDR3 extends over 16 amino acids.

The rearrangement joins TRBV5-5 to TRBJ1-2; D is unclear. Trimming removed 0 bases from V and 4 bases from J, with 10 bases in between. CDR1 SGHKS and CDR2 YYEKEE come from the germline V gene (reference sequence). The length of the CDR3 is 14 residues. The CDR3 bases are TGTGCCAGCAGCTTGGCGGCCAGCGCCTATGGCTACACCTTC. Protein: CASSLAASAYGYTF.

This clone was seen a single time. The chain is built from TRBV2 and TRBJ2-3; no definite D call. V gave up 6 bases and J gave up 0 bases, with 4 bases separating them. Germline lookup yields CDR1 SNHLY and CDR2 FYNNEI. CDR3 length: 12 residues. The CDR3 sequence is CASRTSTDTQYF. CDR3 bases: TGTGCCAGCAGGACTAGCACAGATACGCAGTATTTT. The complete variable domain, with remaining parts taken from reference TRBV2 and TRBJ2-3, reads EPEVTQTPSHQVTQMGQEVILRCVPISNHLYFYWYRQILGQKVEFLVSFYNNEISEKSEIFDDQFSVERPDGSNFTLKIRSTKLEDSAMYFCASRTSTDTQYFGPGTRLTVL.

This chain connects TRBV9 to TRBJ1-6; 11 bases match TRBD1. J gave up 4 bases and V 4 bases, and 4 bases lay outside the gene matches. This CDR3 has 16 amino acids. The V gene's germline CDR1 is SGDLS and CDR2 YYNGEE. The DNA for the CDR3 is TGTGCCAGCAGCACGGGACAGGGGGGGTATAATTCACCCCTCCACTTT. Protein sequence: CASSTGQGGYNSPLHF.

CDR3 residues: CASSPLRGETQYF. The CDR3, as DNA: TGTGCCAGCTCACCACTGAGGGGGGAGACCCAGTACTTC. The V and J genes are TRBV18 and TRBJ2-5, with D possibly TRBD1 on 6 matching bases. Trimming removed 1 base at V and 5 bases at J, with 8 bases between. CDR3 length: 13 amino acids. Germline-derived CDR1 and CDR2 are KGHSH and LQKENI. Filled out from reference TRBV18 and TRBJ2-5, the complete variable domain reads NAGVMQNPRHLVRRRGQEARLRCSPMKGHSHVYWYRQLPEEGLKFMVYLQKENIIDESGMPKERFSAEFPKEGPSILRIQQVVRGDSAAYFCASSPLRGETQYFGPGTRLLVL.